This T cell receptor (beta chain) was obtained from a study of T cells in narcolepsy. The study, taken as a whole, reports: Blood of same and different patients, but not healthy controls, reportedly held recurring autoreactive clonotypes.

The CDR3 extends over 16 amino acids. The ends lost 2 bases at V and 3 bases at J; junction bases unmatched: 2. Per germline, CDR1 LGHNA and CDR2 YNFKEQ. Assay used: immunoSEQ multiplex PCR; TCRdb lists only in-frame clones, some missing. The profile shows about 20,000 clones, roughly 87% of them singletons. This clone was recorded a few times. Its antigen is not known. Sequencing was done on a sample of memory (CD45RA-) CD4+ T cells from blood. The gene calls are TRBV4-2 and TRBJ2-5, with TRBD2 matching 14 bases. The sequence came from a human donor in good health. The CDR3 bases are TGTGCCAGCAGCCAAATGGGACTAGCGGGAGAAGAGACCCAGTACTTC. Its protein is CASSQMGLAGEETQYF.